Listed here are 14 T cell receptor beta chains from one sample, sequenced in a study of T cells in Graves' hyperthyroidism and ophthalmopathy. TCR beta CDR3 region amplification was performed from RNA transcripts. A set of HTBI primers served as the primers for a first-round RT-PCR of the TCR CDR3. TCRdb reprocessed the multiplex PCR reads via MiXCR and lists one record per CDR3 protein. The sample lists 500,000 or so distinct CDR3 sequences; 15% to 20% were seen once. Input material: blood. These receptors all come from a woman aged 18-29 years with Graves' ophthalmopathy.

In this sample, this clonotype turned up many times. The J gene is TRBJ1-2, the V gene TRBV20-1; unclear D gene. V was shortened by 5 bases and J by 8 bases, with 15 bases between the two germline ends. This CDR3 contains 12 residues. CDR1 DFQATT and CDR2 SNEGSKA come from the germline V gene (reference sequence). CDR3 protein: CSAPNRVRGYTF. CDR3 coding DNA: TGCAGTGCTCCCAATAGGGTGAGGGGCTACACCTTC.

V usage is TRBV4-1 and J usage is TRBJ1-4; the D gene is possibly TRBD1 (5 bases). Germline V gene data show CDR1 as MGHRA and CDR2 as YSYEKL. The CDR3 loop spans 15 amino acids. The germline V and J ends were trimmed by 1 base and 7 bases, with 13 bases remaining between them. For the CDR3, the DNA is TGCGCCAGCAGCCAAGCGCAGGGTGCGATTGAAAAACTGTTTTTT. It is translated as CASSQAQGAIEKLFF.

This clonotype was counted a few times. The chain joins TRBV7-6 to TRBJ1-1; 9 nucleotides align to TRBD1. The V and J ends lost 5 bases and 11 bases, in that order; junction bases with no gene match: 12. From germline, CDR1 is SGHVS and CDR2 FNYEAQ. This CDR3 has 14 residues. The CDR3: CASSLGRGQGEAFF. For the CDR3, the DNA is TGTGCCAGCAGCCTAGGTAGGGGACAGGGAGAGGCTTTCTTT.

This clonotype is a singleton in its sample. V usage is TRBV29-1 and J usage is TRBJ1-6, with D perhaps matching TRBD1 (5 bases). Trimming pared 2 bases from V and 12 bases from J, leaving 11 bases between. Germline CDR1 reads SQVTM; CDR2 reads ANQGSEA. This CDR3 comprises 12 residues. CDR3 region: CSVELGGLPLHF. CDR3 DNA sequence: TGCAGCGTTGAATTGGGGGGTTTACCCCTCCACTTT.

In its sample, this clonotype was seen many times. In nucleotides, the CDR3 is TGTGCCAGCAGTCCAGGACCCCCCTCCTACAATGAGCAGTTCTTC. Protein: CASSPGPPSYNEQFF. V and J are TRBV27 and TRBJ2-1; D is uncertain. The CDR3 runs to 15 residues. V was trimmed by 5 bases and J by 0 bases, leaving 11 bases between them. Per germline, CDR1 MNHEY and CDR2 SMNVEV (reference sequence).

J is TRBJ2-6 and V is TRBV6-1, with 7 nucleotides matching TRBD1. The CDR3 extends over 18 amino acids. Germline values: CDR1 MNHNS, CDR2 SASEGT. After removal of 8 bases from V and 0 bases from J, the junction contained 13 bases not matched to a gene. The CDR3 coding sequence is TGTGCCAGCGATCCCGGACAGGACCGGAGCTCTGGGGCCAACGTCCTGACTTTC. Amino acid sequence: CASDPGQDRSSGANVLTF.

About this clonotype itself: One base away lies a much larger clone, so this may be a sequencing read error. Here the CDR3 DNA reads TGTGCCGGCAGTTTATATGTTGATCTGATAGGGGGTTCTAATGAAAAACTGTTTTTT. The encoded protein is CAGSLYVDLIGGSNEKLFF. The chain recombines TRBV28 with TRBJ1-4; D perhaps matches TRBD1 (6 bases). Per the germline V gene, CDR1 is MDHEN and CDR2 is SYDVKM. The CDR3 covers 19 residues.

In this sample, this clonotype turned up a few times. The chain carries TRBV20-1 and TRBJ1-2; no clear D. Germline loops: CDR1 DFQATT, CDR2 SNEGSKA (reference sequence). The V end lost 6 bases, the J end lost 8 bases, and 7 bases lay between the germline ends. The CDR3 has 9 amino acids. The CDR3: CSAAGGYTF. The CDR3 bases are TGCAGTGCAGCTGGGGGCTACACCTTC.

The rearrangement uses TRBV6-5 and TRBJ1-5; no clear D. CDR3 length equals 16 residues. Trimming removed 0 bases at V and 4 bases at J, with 13 bases between. Germline V gene data show CDR1 as MNHEY and CDR2 as SVGAGI. CDR3 loop: CASSYSRYSLNQPQHF. In DNA form, the CDR3 reads TGTGCCAGCAGTTACTCGAGATACAGCCTTAATCAGCCCCAGCATTTT.

This chain links TRBV27 with TRBJ2-1, with TRBD2 identical over 13 bases. The ends lost 7 bases at V and 7 bases at J; junction bases unmatched: 7. Germline V lookup: CDR1 MNHEY, CDR2 SMNVEV (reference sequence). This CDR3 comprises 15 residues. The CDR3 region has the DNA TGTGCCAGCACACTAGCGGGGGGGTCTGGGAATGAGCAGTTCTTC. This gives the protein CASTLAGGSGNEQFF.

This clonotype was detected ten times or more. The gene calls are TRBV20-1 and TRBJ1-2, with 7 bases lining up with TRBD1. The CDR3 totals 13 residues. The junction had 5 bases not matched to a gene; V was cut back by 5 bases and J by 2 bases. CDR1 and CDR2 from the germline V gene are DFQATT and SNEGSKA (reference sequence). CDR3 sequence: CSAEQGKNYGYTF. The CDR3 bases are TGCAGTGCTGAACAGGGGAAAAACTATGGCTACACCTTC.

At least ten counts were recorded for this clonotype. This chain links TRBV27 with TRBJ2-7; the match to TRBD2 covers 9 bases. J was trimmed by 6 bases and V by 0 bases; bases with no gene match: 9. The CDR3 is 16 amino acids. Germline V gene lookup returns CDR1 MNHEY and CDR2 SMNVEV (reference sequence). This CDR3 reads CASSLSDWRGGCEQYF. The CDR3 coding sequence is TGTGCCAGCAGTTTATCGGATTGGCGGGGGGGCTGCGAGCAGTACTTC.

This clonotype appeared many times. V usage is TRBV28 and J usage is TRBJ2-1; 10 positions match TRBD2. The germline gives CDR1 MDHEN, CDR2 SYDVKM. There are 15 residues in the CDR3. J lost 7 bases, V lost 6 bases, and 9 bases had no gene match. The CDR3 reads CASRDSASGRNEQFF. CDR3 DNA: TGTGCCAGCAGAGATTCGGCTAGCGGGAGAAATGAGCAGTTCTTC.

Comments on this clonotype: This clone may be a read error of a much larger clone one base away. The CDR3 bases are TGTGCCAGCAGCCGAGGGGCGGGGGGGTTGGGGGAGCAGTACTTC. Translation gives CASSRGAGGLGEQYF. V gene TRBV12-3 or TRBV12-4 combines with J gene TRBJ2-7; 9 bases map to TRBD2. V lost 6 bases to trimming and J lost 7 bases; unmatched junction nucleotides: 13. The CDR3 is 15 residues long.